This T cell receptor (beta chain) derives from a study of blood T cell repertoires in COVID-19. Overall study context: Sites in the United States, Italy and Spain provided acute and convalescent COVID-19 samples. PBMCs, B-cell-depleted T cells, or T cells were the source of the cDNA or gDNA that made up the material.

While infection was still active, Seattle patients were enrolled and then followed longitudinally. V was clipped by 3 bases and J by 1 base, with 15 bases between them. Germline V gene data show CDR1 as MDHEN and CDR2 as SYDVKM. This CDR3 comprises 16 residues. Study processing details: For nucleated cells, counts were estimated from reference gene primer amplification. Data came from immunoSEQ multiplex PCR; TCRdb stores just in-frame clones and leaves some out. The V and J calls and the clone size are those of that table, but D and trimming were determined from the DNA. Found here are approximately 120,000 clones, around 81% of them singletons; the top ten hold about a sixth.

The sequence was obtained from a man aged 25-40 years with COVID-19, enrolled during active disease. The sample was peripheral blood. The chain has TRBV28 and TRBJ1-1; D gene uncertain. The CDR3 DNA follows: TGTGCCAGCAGTTTTAGAACCGGCAGGTGGAACACTGAAGCTTTCTTT. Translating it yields CASSFRTGRWNTEAFF.